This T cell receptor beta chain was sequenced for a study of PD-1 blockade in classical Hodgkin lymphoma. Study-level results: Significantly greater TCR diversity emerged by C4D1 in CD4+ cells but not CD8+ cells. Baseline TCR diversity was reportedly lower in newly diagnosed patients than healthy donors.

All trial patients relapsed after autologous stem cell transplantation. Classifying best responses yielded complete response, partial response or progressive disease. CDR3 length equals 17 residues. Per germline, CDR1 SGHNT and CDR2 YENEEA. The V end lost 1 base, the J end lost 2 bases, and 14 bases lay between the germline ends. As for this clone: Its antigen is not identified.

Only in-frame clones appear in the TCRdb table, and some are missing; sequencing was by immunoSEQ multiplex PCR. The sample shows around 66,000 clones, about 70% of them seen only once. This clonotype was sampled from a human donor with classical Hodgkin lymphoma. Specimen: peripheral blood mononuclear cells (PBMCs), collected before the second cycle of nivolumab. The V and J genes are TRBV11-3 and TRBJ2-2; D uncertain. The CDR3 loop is CASSLGVTGENTGELFF. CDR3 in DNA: TGTGCCAGCAGCTTAGGCGTGACGGGTGAAAACACCGGGGAGCTGTTTTTT.